This entry lists 10 T cell receptor beta chains sequenced from one sample in a study of T-cell reconstitution after alpha-beta-depleted transplantation in children. It was with unique molecular identifiers that the TCRbeta library was prepared. MiXCR was run by TCRdb on the PCR reads, yielding one entry per CDR3 protein. The sample gives 70,000 to 95,000 distinct CDR3 sequences, over 9% of which show up once; approximately 15% is in the top ten. Sample: PBMCs from the stem cell graft donor, taken from the stem cell graft. These receptors were obtained from a human donor who donated a stem cell graft to a child with inherited bone marrow failure.

This clonotype appeared a few times. The CDR3 protein is CASIALDRGAPNQPQHF. CDR3 nucleotide sequence: TGTGCCAGTATCGCACTGGACAGGGGCGCCCCAAATCAGCCCCAGCATTTT. The gene calls are TRBV19 and TRBJ1-5; 9 nucleotides match TRBD1. This CDR3 is built from 17 residues. Germline CDR1 is LNHDA and CDR2 is SQIVND (reference sequence). V was clipped by 7 bases and J by 4 bases; unmatched bases: 14.

This clonotype has a count of ten or more. The rearrangement uses TRBV5-6 and TRBJ2-5; TRBD1 or TRBD2 may be the D gene (6 bases each). Deletions cut 4 bases from V and 5 bases from J, with 12 bases between. Germline CDR1 SGHDT, CDR2 YYEEEE. This CDR3 is 13 amino acids long. CDR3 DNA sequence: TGTGCCAGCAGCATTGGGGGGCGGGAGACCCAGTACTTC. Protein: CASSIGGRETQYF.

This clonotype was counted ten times or more. The V gene is TRBV5-1, the J gene TRBJ2-2; 9 bases are shared with TRBD1. Germline-derived CDR1 and CDR2 are SGHRS and YFSETQ. Trimming took 4 bases from V and 5 from J; bases not matched to a gene: 9. This CDR3 is 16 amino acids long. The CDR3 DNA sequence: TGCGCCAGCAGCCGTCCGGGACAGGGAAGTACCGGGGAGCTGTTTTTT. Its translation is CASSRPGQGSTGELFF. Drawing the rest from reference TRBV5-1 and TRBJ2-2, the complete variable domain is KAGVTQTPRYLIKTRGQQVTLSCSPISGHRSVSWYQQTPGQGLQFLFEYFSETQRNKGNFPGRFSGRQFSNSRSEMNVSTLELGDSALYLCASSRPGQGSTGELFFGEGSRLTVL.

This clonotype was recorded many times. The chain uses TRBV12-3 or TRBV12-4 and TRBJ2-3, with 9 bases lining up with TRBD1. V was pared by 6 bases and J by 4 bases, with 8 bases of the junction left unmatched. The CDR3 runs 15 residues. CDR3 loop: CASSWGQGIADTQYF. CDR3 bases: TGTGCCAGCAGCTGGGGACAGGGAATTGCAGATACGCAGTATTTT.

This clonotype was counted ten times or more. This chain links TRBV7-9 with TRBJ2-7, with 9 bases fitting TRBD1. V gave up 5 bases and J gave up 2 bases; unmatched junction bases: 7. The CDR3 totals 15 residues. In germline, CDR1 is SEHNR, CDR2 FQNEAQ (reference sequence). The CDR3 sequence is CASSPGQGFTYEQYF. The DNA for the CDR3 is TGTGCCAGCAGCCCGGGACAGGGTTTTACCTACGAGCAGTACTTC. The entire variable domain, with the rest obtained from reference TRBV7-9 and TRBJ2-7, is as follows: DTGVSQNPRHKITKRGQNVTFRCDPISEHNRLYWYRQTLGQGPEFLTYFQNEAQLEKSRLLSDRFSAERPKGSFSTLEIQRTEQGDSAMYLCASSPGQGFTYEQYFGPGTRLTVT.

This clonotype was seen ten or more times. The chain carries TRBV7-3 and TRBJ1-1; D gene ambiguous. Trimming stripped 1 base from V and 0 bases from J, with 15 bases between. The germline gives CDR1 SGHTA, CDR2 FQGTGA. The CDR3 contains 17 residues. CDR3 nucleotides: TGTGCCAGCAGCTTAAGCCCTGTGGGTCTGATGAACACTGAAGCTTTCTTT. It is translated as CASSLSPVGLMNTEAFF.

The CDR3 protein is CASSLGLRDTQYF. In nucleotides, the CDR3 is TGTGCCAGCAGCTTAGGGTTACGGGATACGCAGTATTTT. The chain recombines TRBV7-9 with TRBJ2-3; D is undetermined. CDR3 length: 13 residues. V gave up 1 base and J gave up 6 bases, with 8 bases separating them. In germline, CDR1 is SEHNR, CDR2 FQNEAQ (reference sequence).

This clonotype was seen at least ten times. The V call is TRBV2, the J call TRBJ2-5; TRBD1 aligns across 8 bases. The CDR3 is 15 amino acids. J lost 0 bases, V lost 4 bases, and 4 bases had no gene match. The germline V gene has CDR1 SNHLY and CDR2 FYNNEI. For the CDR3, the DNA is TGTGCCAGCAGTGGGGGACAGGCCTACCAAGAGACCCAGTACTTC. It specifies CASSGGQAYQETQYF.

This clonotype is labeled medium-sized (0.01 to 0.1%). V and J are TRBV27 and TRBJ2-7; a possible D gene is TRBD2 (5 bases). CDR3 length: 15 residues. Trimming pared 2 bases from V and 0 bases from J, leaving 11 bases between. Per germline, CDR1 MNHEY and CDR2 SMNVEV (reference sequence). The CDR3: CASSLGRGTSYEQYF. CDR3 bases: TGTGCCAGCAGTTTAGGACGGGGAACCTCCTACGAGCAGTACTTC.

This clonotype was observed at least ten times. This rearrangement joins TRBV14 to TRBJ1-1; a weak D match, TRBD1 (6 bases). V was cut by 4 bases and J by 4 bases, with 16 bases left in between. The CDR3 loop spans 15 amino acids. Germline lookup yields CDR1 SGHDN and CDR2 FVKESK. The DNA of the CDR3 is TGTGCCAGCAGCCGTTTGGGGGCGGAAAGCACTGAAGCTTTCTTT. Translating it yields CASSRLGAESTEAFF. The full variable domain, its missing parts supplied by reference TRBV14 and TRBJ1-1, is EAGVTQFPSHSVIEKGQTVTLRCDPISGHDNLYWYRRVMGKEIKFLLHFVKESKQDESGMPNNRFLAERTGGTYSTLKVQPAELEDSGVYFCASSRLGAESTEAFFGQGTRLTVV.